Below, one T cell receptor (beta chain) is given with its context. This CDR3 spans 16 amino acids. V gave up 0 bases and J gave up 5 bases; unmatched junction bases: 8. CDR1 SGHNT and CDR2 YYREEE come from the germline V gene (reference sequence). This table comes from immunoSEQ multiplex PCR, and its TCRdb copy is limited to in-frame clones, with some not included. The sample yields 80,000 to 100,000 clones, roughly 90% seen once. The data are from a study of PD-1 blockade in classical Hodgkin lymphoma. Relapse after autologous stem cell transplantation occurred in every patient, and brentuximab vedotin exposure varied.

The TCR sequence derives from a human donor with classical Hodgkin lymphoma. The chain links TRBV5-4 to TRBJ2-5, with 9 bases that match TRBD2. The sequencing here drew on peripheral blood mononuclear cells (PBMCs), taken at baseline. The CDR3 DNA is TGTGCCAGCAGCTTGGCCGGGGCGGGAGGGCTTGAGACCCAGTACTTC. Protein: CASSLAGAGGLETQYF.